This T cell receptor beta chain was recorded in a study of cytomegalovirus exposure and HLA in healthy donors. Study in general: Early released data had about 85 million unique TCRs, all coming from HLA-typed donors.

Whole-study findings and limits: Later analysis showed most CMV-associated TCR beta chains appearing HLA-restricted. It was reportedly the case that the classifier diagnosed cytomegalovirus status with high specificity and sensitivity.

It was with 60 Vbeta and 13 Jbeta primers that the PCR ran. Method: immunoSEQ multiplex PCR; TCRdb's copy keeps in-frame clones and lacks some. The sample has some 98,000 clones; approximately 70% are singletons. As regards this clone: Its antigen remains unknown.

The CDR3 is made up of 14 amino acids. Trimming at V came to 5 bases and at J to 3 bases, leaving 5 bases not matched to a gene. From germline, CDR1 is MNHEY and CDR2 SMNVEV (reference sequence). The source is a man aged 50 or older in good health and CMV-seronegative. The chain employs TRBV27 and TRBJ1-1; TRBD1 matches 8 bases. Sequencing input: PBMCs. The CDR3 protein is CASSPQGADTEAFF. CDR3 in DNA: TGTGCCAGCAGTCCGCAGGGGGCGGACACTGAAGCTTTCTTT.